Following are 8 T cell receptor beta chains from one sample sequenced in a study of cytomegalovirus exposure and HLA in healthy donors. PCR employed 60 Vbeta and 13 Jbeta primers. Data came from immunoSEQ multiplex PCR; TCRdb stores just in-frame clones and leaves some out. The data show more than 95,000 clones, 76% seen once. The material sequenced was PBMCs. The receptor source for this set is a woman between 18 and 29 years old in good health and CMV-seropositive.

The gene calls are TRBV6-1 and TRBJ1-1, with TRBD1 identical over 7 bases. Trimming removed 6 bases from V and 1 base from J; junction bases left unmatched: 5. CDR3 size: 14 residues. Germline CDR1 reads MNHNS; CDR2 reads SASEGT. DNA for the CDR3: TGTGCCAGCAGCTTGACAGGGTCGAACACTGAAGCTTTCTTT. Its translation: CASSLTGSNTEAFF.

The chain is built from TRBV14 and TRBJ2-7, with TRBD1 matching over 8 bases. Germline values: CDR1 SGHDN, CDR2 FVKESK. The CDR3 contains 15 residues. Trimming took 1 base from V and 3 from J; bases not matched to a gene: 5. As DNA, the CDR3 is TGTGCCAGCAGCCAAGGGACAGGGAATAGCTACGAGCAGTACTTC. As protein: CASSQGTGNSYEQYF.

This rearrangement joins TRBV27 to TRBJ1-2; TRBD1 matches 10 bases. The CDR3 consists of 20 residues. The V gene end was trimmed by 0 bases and the J gene end by 4 bases; junction bases not matched to a gene: 17. Germline values: CDR1 MNHEY, CDR2 SMNVEV (reference sequence). CDR3 residues: CASSLSQDPHRTGGCYGYTF. The DNA for the CDR3 is TGTGCCAGCAGTTTATCACAAGACCCACATCGGACAGGGGGATGCTATGGCTACACCTTC.

The rearrangement joins TRBV28 to TRBJ1-4; D may be TRBD1 (5 bases). The CDR3 is 15 amino acids. Trimming cost V 6 bases and J 8 bases, with 19 bases left between them. Germline V gene sequence: CDR1 MDHEN, CDR2 SYDVKM. As DNA, the CDR3 is TGTGCCAGCAGCGGACTAAGGGGTCCGCGAGAAAAACTGTTTTTT. Protein sequence: CASSGLRGPREKLFF.

V and J are TRBV2 and TRBJ2-4; D unresolved. The CDR3 is made up of 14 amino acids. V dropped 6 bases and J dropped 1 base, with 10 bases sitting between them. Looked up from germline, CDR1 is SNHLY and CDR2 is FYNNEI. The CDR3 bases are TGTGCCAGCAGGAGCCCCGGTGCCAAAAACATTCAGTACTTC. It encodes CASRSPGAKNIQYF.

CDR3 nucleotides: TGTGCCAGCAGATATAGGACTAGCGGACTCCAAGAGACCCAGTACTTC. Amino acid sequence: CASRYRTSGLQETQYF. J is TRBJ2-5 and V is TRBV27, with 10 nucleotides matching TRBD2. V lost 6 bases and J lost 1; bases outside the gene matches: 8. This CDR3 is built from 16 residues. Germline V gene data show CDR1 as MNHEY and CDR2 as SMNVEV (reference sequence).

This rearrangement joins TRBV30 to TRBJ1-4; D uncertain. CDR3 size: 12 residues. CDR1 GTSNPN and CDR2 SVGIG come from the germline V gene (reference sequence). V lost 4 bases to trimming and J lost 2 bases, with 5 bases between them. Written as DNA, the CDR3 is TGTGCCTGGACAGTCACTAATGAAAAACTGTTTTTT. Its translation is CAWTVTNEKLFF.

The chain recombines TRBV9 with TRBJ2-7; TRBD2 matches at 7 bases. This CDR3 comprises 14 residues. The germline CDR1 and CDR2 sequences are SGDLS and YYNGEE. The J segment lost 2 bases and the V segment lost 4 bases, leaving 6 bases of the junction unmatched. The CDR3 DNA is TGTGCCAGCAGCCCGGGGGGTGGGACCTACGAGCAGTACTTC. Residues: CASSPGGGTYEQYF.